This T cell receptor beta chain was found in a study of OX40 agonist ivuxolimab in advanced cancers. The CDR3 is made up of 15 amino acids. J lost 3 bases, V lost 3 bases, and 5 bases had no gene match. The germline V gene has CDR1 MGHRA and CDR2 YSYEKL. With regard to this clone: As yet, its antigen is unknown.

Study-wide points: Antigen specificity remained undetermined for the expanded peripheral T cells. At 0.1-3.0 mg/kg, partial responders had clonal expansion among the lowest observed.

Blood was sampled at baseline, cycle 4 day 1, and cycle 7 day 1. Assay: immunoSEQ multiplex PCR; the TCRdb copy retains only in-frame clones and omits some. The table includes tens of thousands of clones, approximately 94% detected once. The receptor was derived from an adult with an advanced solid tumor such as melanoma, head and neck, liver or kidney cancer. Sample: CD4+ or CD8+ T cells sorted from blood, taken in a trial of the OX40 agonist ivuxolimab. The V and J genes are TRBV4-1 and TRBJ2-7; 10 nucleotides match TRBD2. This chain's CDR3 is CASSQSGRAVYEQYF. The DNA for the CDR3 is TGCGCCAGCAGCCAGAGCGGGAGGGCCGTCTACGAGCAGTACTTC.